This T cell receptor (beta chain) was identified during a study of CD8+ T cells in alopecia areata. For the study at large: Tofacitinib lasted 6 to 18 months, then 6 months off drug. Scoring of severity for treated patients was based on percentage of affected scalp area.

This clone has only a few counts. Its antigen is not identified. The CDR3 is made up of 14 amino acids. Trimming removed 6 bases from V and 5 bases from J, with 17 bases in between. The V gene's germline CDR1 is SNHLY and CDR2 FYNNEI. Regarding the study as a whole: Scalp clonality and expanded CD8+ clones among the top 100 were significantly decreased by tofacitinib.

RNA extraction and reverse transcription yielded cDNA as sequencing template. Clones were sequenced by immunoSEQ multiplex PCR, and TCRdb holds only the in-frame ones, with some missing. The table lists under 350,000 clones, 58% of them singletons. Treatment of the sample: oral pan-JAK inhibitor, 5-10 mg twice daily. The sequence was obtained from a human donor with alopecia areata. Material: CD4+ T cells sorted from blood, obtained at week 24, from a patient treated with tofacitinib. V is TRBV2 and J is TRBJ2-7; possibly TRBD1 for D (6 bases). The chain's CDR3 is CASRLQGESNEQYF. The DNA of the CDR3 is TGTGCCAGCAGGTTACAGGGTGAAAGTAACGAGCAGTACTTC.